This entry lists 16 T cell receptor beta chains sequenced from one sample in a study of cytomegalovirus exposure and HLA in healthy donors. 13 Jbeta primers and 60 Vbeta primers were used for the PCR. Data came from immunoSEQ multiplex PCR; TCRdb stores just in-frame clones and leaves some out. Found here are 90,000 to 140,000 clones, around 76% of them singletons; the top ten hold over 8%. Sequencing input: PBMCs. The receptor source for this set is a man aged 40-50 years in good health and CMV-seropositive.

The chain has TRBV28 and TRBJ1-2, with 8 bases lining up with TRBD1. V was clipped by 6 bases and J by 5 bases; unmatched bases: 8. The CDR3 totals 14 residues. Germline V gene sequence: CDR1 MDHEN, CDR2 SYDVKM. Here the CDR3 DNA reads TGTGCCAGCAGCTCCTTAGGGACAGGATATGGCTACACCTTC. Amino acids: CASSSLGTGYGYTF.

The rearrangement uses TRBV13 and TRBJ2-5; D may be TRBD2 (6 bases). The CDR3 totals 17 residues. V was clipped by 0 bases and J by 5 bases, with 19 bases between them. Germline V lookup: CDR1 PRHDT, CDR2 FYEKMQ (reference sequence). CDR3 amino acids: CASSLGLGKAGGETQYF. The CDR3 nucleotides read TGTGCCAGCAGCTTAGGCCTCGGAAAAGCGGGTGGGGAGACCCAGTACTTC. Supplemented by reference TRBV13 and TRBJ2-5, the full variable domain reads AAGVIQSPRHLIKEKRETATLKCYPIPRHDTVYWYQQGPGQDPQFLISFYEKMQSDKGSIPDRFSAQQFSDYHSELNMSSLELGDSALYFCASSLGLGKAGGETQYFGPGTRLLVL.

V and J are TRBV2 and TRBJ1-2; tentatively, D is TRBD1 (6 bases). V was pared by 6 bases and J by 0 bases, with 11 bases between. Germline V gene lookup returns CDR1 SNHLY and CDR2 FYNNEI. The CDR3 runs to 14 residues. CDR3 amino acids: CASRTTGTNYGYTF. The DNA for the CDR3 is TGTGCCAGCAGGACGACAGGTACTAACTATGGCTACACCTTC.

This chain uses TRBV2 with TRBJ2-3, with TRBD2 identical over 8 bases. The CDR3 extends over 15 amino acids. Looked up from germline, CDR1 is SNHLY and CDR2 is FYNNEI. After removal of 4 bases from V and 1 base from J, the junction contained 4 bases not matched to a gene. This CDR3 is CASSVRGGRTDTQYF. The DNA for the CDR3 is TGTGCCAGCAGTGTCCGGGGGGGGCGCACAGATACGCAGTATTTT.

V and J are TRBV19 and TRBJ2-7; 7 bases line up with TRBD1. This CDR3 has 15 amino acids. V shed 7 bases, J shed 4 bases, and the junction held 13 bases outside the gene matches. Germline V gene lookup returns CDR1 LNHDA and CDR2 SQIVND (reference sequence). The CDR3 coding sequence is TGTGCCAGTACCTCCGGACAGGCTGGTGAGTACGAGCAGTACTTC. Its protein is CASTSGQAGEYEQYF.

This clone has a single count. The chain is built from TRBV5-1 and TRBJ2-2; D might be TRBD2 (6 bases). Germline CDR1 SGHRS, CDR2 YFSETQ. This CDR3 spans 17 amino acids. V shed 0 bases and J shed 4 bases, with 16 bases lying between them. The CDR3 DNA follows: TGCGCCAGCAGCTTGGGGATAGGAGGGTTGCGCACCGGGGAGCTGTTTTTT. The encoded protein is CASSLGIGGLRTGELFF.

V usage is TRBV27 and J usage is TRBJ1-2, with 7 bases that match TRBD1. The CDR3 sequence is 13 residues long. Looked up from germline, CDR1 is MNHEY and CDR2 is SMNVEV (reference sequence). J was trimmed by 4 bases and V by 6 bases; bases with no gene match: 5. The CDR3 here is CASRGQFVYGYTF. CDR3 in DNA: TGTGCCAGCAGGGGACAGTTCGTCTATGGCTACACCTTC.

This rearrangement joins TRBV29-1 to TRBJ2-2; D is possibly TRBD1 (6 bases). Trimming took off 1 base at V and 4 bases at J, with 13 bases between the two ends. CDR1 and CDR2 (germline): SQVTM, ANQGSEA. This CDR3 has 15 amino acids. CDR3 amino acids: CSVEVTGTPTGELFF. The CDR3 region has the DNA TGCAGCGTTGAAGTGACTGGGACACCCACCGGGGAGCTGTTTTTT.

The chain couples TRBV29-1 to TRBJ2-7; 7 bases map to TRBD1. V shed 2 bases and J 7 bases; nucleotides not matched to a gene: 2. Germline CDR1 is SQVTM and CDR2 is ANQGSEA. This CDR3 spans 11 amino acids. The CDR3 DNA reads TGCAGCGTTGAATCCAGGGGGGAGCAGTACTTC. Translating it yields CSVESRGEQYF.

The chain uses TRBV2 and TRBJ2-7; D is ambiguous. Germline V lookup: CDR1 SNHLY, CDR2 FYNNEI. The length of the CDR3 is 11 residues. V was trimmed by 6 bases and J by 2 bases, leaving 5 bases between them. CDR3 sequence reads: CASSPTYEQYF. The CDR3 DNA reads as TGTGCCAGCAGCCCTACCTACGAGCAGTACTTC.

The V gene is TRBV9, the J gene TRBJ2-3, with D maybe TRBD2 (5 bases). V gave up 0 bases and J gave up 3 bases, with 11 bases separating them. The CDR3 totals 15 residues. Germline values: CDR1 SGDLS, CDR2 YYNGEE. CDR3 DNA: TGTGCCAGCAGCGTAGCTAGCTGGAGGACAGATACGCAGTATTTT. Amino acids: CASSVASWRTDTQYF.

The V gene is TRBV25-1, the J gene TRBJ1-5; the match to TRBD1 covers 7 bases. Trimming at V came to 6 bases and at J to 3 bases, leaving 5 bases not matched to a gene. Germline assignment: CDR1 MGHDK and CDR2 SYGVNS. The CDR3 sequence is 14 residues long. This chain's CDR3 is CASSVTGANQPQHF. The CDR3 DNA follows: TGTGCCAGCAGCGTTACAGGGGCCAATCAGCCCCAGCATTTT.

V gene TRBV9 combines with J gene TRBJ2-1; possible D gene TRBD2, 5 bases. V lost 0 bases to trimming and J lost 10 bases, with 17 bases between them. Germline V CDR1 and CDR2: SGDLS, YYNGEE. The CDR3 sequence is 15 residues long. CDR3 sequence: CASSVAPAENSEQFF. The CDR3 DNA reads TGTGCCAGCAGCGTAGCTCCAGCGGAAAACAGCGAGCAGTTCTTC.

The chain joins TRBV6-5 to TRBJ1-5, with D tentatively TRBD1 (5 bases). V lost 0 bases and J lost 2, with 5 bases in between. The CDR3 contains 14 residues. Germline V gene sequence: CDR1 MNHEY, CDR2 SVGAGI. The chain's CDR3 is CASSYSGGNQPQHF. The CDR3 nucleotides are TGTGCCAGCAGTTACTCAGGGGGCAATCAGCCCCAGCATTTT.

The chain combines TRBV5-4 with TRBJ2-2, with D tentatively TRBD1 (6 bases). This CDR3 is built from 13 residues. CDR1 and CDR2 (germline): SGHNT, YYREEE (reference sequence). Trimming took off 3 bases at V and 5 bases at J, with 8 bases between the two ends. DNA of the CDR3: TGTGCCAGCAGCTCTGGACAGACCGGGGAGCTGTTTTTT. The encoded protein is CASSSGQTGELFF.

This rearrangement joins TRBV2 to TRBJ2-1; 11 bases are a match to TRBD2. CDR3 length: 15 residues. The V segment lost 5 bases and the J segment 8 bases; nucleotides outside the gene matches: 8. The V gene's germline CDR1 is SNHLY and CDR2 FYNNEI. In DNA, the CDR3 is TGTGCCAGCAGTTCGGGACTAGCGGCACGCTATGAGCAGTTCTTC. This codes for CASSSGLAARYEQFF.